These 17 T cell receptor beta chains originate from one sample sequenced in a study of T cells in Graves' hyperthyroidism and ophthalmopathy (dated by TCRdb to about 2019). Library preparation employed multiplex PCR. TCRdb shows the sequencer as Illumina HiSeq 2000. The TCR beta CDR3 regions were amplified from RNA transcripts. For the first round of RT-PCR on the TCR CDR3, the HTBI primer set was used together with the Qiagen OneStep RT-PCR kit. In-frame beta chains were kept once TCRdb had trimmed the public reads at Q25 with fastp and called clones with MiXCR. Rows are unified per CDR3 protein, each entry keeping the most common DNA and genes. The sample has around 500,000 distinct CDR3 sequences on record, approximately 16% of them singletons. The ten biggest clones cover 25% to 30% of the sample. The sample taken for sequencing was blood. These receptor sequences come from a woman aged 30 to 39 with Graves' ophthalmopathy.

The V gene is TRBV19, the J gene TRBJ1-2, with D possibly TRBD1 on 5 matching bases. Germline loops: CDR1 LNHDA, CDR2 SQIVND (reference sequence). The CDR3 totals 14 residues. V gave up 3 bases and J gave up 5 bases, with 13 bases separating them. CDR3 protein: CASSIGASDYGYTF. The CDR3 nucleotides read TGTGCCAGTAGTATCGGGGCCTCTGATTATGGCTACACCTTC.

This chain joins TRBV27 and TRBJ2-7; D might be TRBD2 (7 bases). CDR1 is MNHEY, CDR2 SMNVEV, per germline (reference sequence). This CDR3 region has 15 residues. V was shortened by 5 bases and J by 4 bases, with 18 bases between the two germline ends. The CDR3 sequence is CASSPSSAGAYEQYF. The CDR3 DNA reads TGTGCCAGCAGTCCGTCTTCGGCGGGGGCATACGAGCAGTACTTC.

The chain recombines TRBV19 with TRBJ1-1; D unresolved. CDR1 and CDR2 from the germline V gene are LNHDA and SQIVND (reference sequence). The CDR3 totals 13 residues. The ends were cut back, 5 bases at V and 0 bases at J, with 7 bases in the middle. CDR3 nucleotide sequence: TGTGCCAGTAGTGCCGCCATGAACACTGAAGCTTTCTTT. Its translation is CASSAAMNTEAFF.

This clonotype was detected only a few times. The DNA for the CDR3 is TGTGCCAGCAGCGTAGCCGGGAGTGGTACCTACGAGCAGTACTTC. Amino acid sequence: CASSVAGSGTYEQYF. V and J are TRBV9 and TRBJ2-7; TRBD2 is a possible D gene (6 bases). The germline CDR1 and CDR2 sequences are SGDLS and YYNGEE. There are 15 residues in the CDR3. Deletions cut 0 bases from V and 2 bases from J, with 12 bases between.

Details on this clonotype: A read error may account for a junction end that differs from germline. This rearrangement joins TRBV5-5 to TRBJ2-7, with 10 bases matching TRBD1. The germline V gene encodes CDR1 SGHKS and CDR2 YYEKEE (reference sequence). CDR3 length: 15 residues. As DNA, the CDR3 is TGCGCCAGCAGCCAAGCGGGGACAGGGGACTACGAGCAGTACTTC. Protein: CASSQAGTGDYEQYF. The full variable domain, completed using reference TRBV5-5 and TRBJ2-7, is DAGVTQSPTHLIKTRGQQVTLRCSPISGHKSVSWYQQVLGQGPQFIFQYYEKEERGRGNFPDRFSARQFPNYSSELNVNALLLGDSALYLCASSQAGTGDYEQYFGPGTRLTVT.

Comment on this clonotype: A read error may be the cause here, since a much bigger clone is one base away. The genes are TRBV6-5 and TRBJ2-2; 9 bases agree with TRBD1. The germline CDR1 and CDR2 sequences are MNHEY and SVGAGI. The CDR3 loop spans 17 amino acids. In nucleotides, the CDR3 is TGTGCCTGCAGTTACTCCCCGGGACAGGGTTACGCCGGGGAGCTGTTTTTT. It translates to CACSYSPGQGYAGELFF.

This clonotype was seen many times. V usage is TRBV28 and J usage is TRBJ2-7; possible D gene TRBD1, 6 bases. The V end was cut by 6 bases, the J end by 0 bases, with 24 bases between. CDR3 length equals 18 residues. Germline V gene data show CDR1 as MDHEN and CDR2 as SYDVKM. The DNA of the CDR3 is TGTGCCAGCAGCCCTGGGCCTACGGGACACCGAAGCTCCTACGAGCAGTACTTC. Protein product: CASSPGPTGHRSSYEQYF.

In regard to this clonotype: A much larger clonotype is one base distant, so this may be a read error. The genes are TRBV7-3 and TRBJ2-7; a weak D match, TRBD1 (6 bases). V lost 1 base, J lost 6 bases, and 10 bases lay in between. CDR1 and CDR2 (germline): SGHTA, FQGTGA. This CDR3 has 13 residues. The CDR3 reads CASSLSLRGEQYF. The CDR3 bases are TGTGCCAGCAGCTTAAGCCTCAGGGGCGAGCAGTACTTC.

This clonotype was seen a handful of times. V gene TRBV10-3 combines with J gene TRBJ1-1; D gene uncertain. CDR1 is ENHRY and CDR2 is SYGVKD in the germline V gene. The CDR3 is made up of 13 amino acids. Deletions cut 0 bases from V and 4 bases from J, with 6 bases between. CDR3 sequence: CAISESRGTEAFF. In nucleotides, the CDR3 is TGTGCCATCAGTGAGTCCCGTGGCACTGAAGCTTTCTTT.

This chain links TRBV18 with TRBJ2-7, with 12 bases identical to TRBD2. The V gene end was trimmed by 6 bases and the J gene end by 7 bases; junction bases not matched to a gene: 22. The CDR3 spans 19 residues. The germline CDR1 and CDR2 sequences are KGHSH and LQKENI. In nucleotides, the CDR3 is TGTGCCAGCTCTATGATACCCCCTAGGCTAGCGGGAGGGCCGGAAGAGCAGTACTTC. This encodes CASSMIPPRLAGGPEEQYF.

There are many counts of this clonotype. The chain employs TRBV20-1 and TRBJ2-5; 7 nucleotides align to TRBD2. The V gene's germline CDR1 is DFQATT and CDR2 SNEGSKA (reference sequence). The CDR3 covers 16 residues. V trimming: 3 bases; J trimming: 2 bases; junction bases outside the gene matches: 12. The CDR3 reads CSARDPAAGEQETQYF. In DNA form, the CDR3 reads TGCAGTGCTAGGGACCCAGCGGCGGGGGAACAAGAGACCCAGTACTTC.

Notes on this clonotype: At one of its ends the junction is not consistent with the germline gene, which may arise from a read error. The chain uses TRBV5-6 and TRBJ2-5; a possible D gene is TRBD2 (6 bases). The CDR3 runs to 14 residues. CDR1 and CDR2 (germline): SGHDT, YYEEEE. CDR3 DNA sequence: TGTGCCAGCAGTCCAGGTTCTGTCCGGGAGACCCAGTGCTTC. This translates into CASSPGSVRETQCF.

This clonotype was seen at least ten times. This rearrangement joins TRBV20-1 to TRBJ2-1; possibly TRBD2 for D (5 bases). Trimming pared 2 bases from V and 0 bases from J, leaving 11 bases between. Germline V CDR1 and CDR2: DFQATT, SNEGSKA (reference sequence). The length of the CDR3 is 15 residues. For the CDR3, the DNA is TGCAGTGCTAGAAGCGGCGATCCCTCCTACAATGAGCAGTTCTTC. Protein: CSARSGDPSYNEQFF.

This clonotype was counted at least ten times. The chain has TRBV3-1 and TRBJ2-7, with D tentatively TRBD1 or TRBD2 (5 bases each). V was shortened by 1 base and J by 9 bases, with 19 bases between the two germline ends. CDR3 size: 15 residues. CDR1 is LGHDT and CDR2 is YNNKEL in the germline V gene (reference sequence). In DNA, the CDR3 is TGTGCCAGCAGCCAAGGAGGGACCGACGACTTCGGGCAGTACTTC. This encodes CASSQGGTDDFGQYF.

This chain joins TRBV10-2 and TRBJ2-7; possible D gene TRBD1, 7 bases. Per the germline V gene, CDR1 is WSHSY and CDR2 is SAAADI. The CDR3 runs to 15 residues. Between the trimmed V and J ends, which lost 7 bases and 5 bases, there was a span of 21 bases. The CDR3 here is CASIQGGRGSDEQYF. In nucleotides, the CDR3 is TGCGCCAGCATCCAGGGGGGCAGGGGCAGTGACGAGCAGTACTTC.

The CDR3 nucleotides read TGTGCCAGCAGTTACGGCAGGGGGCGTAGTGATACGCAGTATTTT. Translating it yields CASSYGRGRSDTQYF. V is TRBV6-5 and J is TRBJ2-3; TRBD1 aligns across 8 bases. V gave up 2 bases and J gave up 6 bases; unmatched junction bases: 7. The CDR3 consists of 15 residues. Per the germline V gene, CDR1 is MNHEY and CDR2 is SVGAGI.

The table lists this clonotype with many counts. The chain links TRBV6-2 or TRBV6-3 to TRBJ2-4; D call uncertain. In germline, CDR1 is MNHEY, CDR2 SVGEGT. This CDR3 has 14 amino acids. The V gene lost 7 bases and the J gene lost 0 bases, with 10 bases spanning the gap. The CDR3 DNA reads TGTGCCAGCAAGGCCTCGGTAGCCAAAAACATTCAGTACTTC. It yields the protein CASKASVAKNIQYF.